These 16 T cell receptor beta chains came from one sample sequenced in a study of OX40 agonist ivuxolimab in advanced cancers. Repertoires were generated with immunoSEQ multiplex PCR, while TCRdb's copy carries only in-frame clones and drops some. The data show over 60,000 clones, around 82% seen once. Sequences were derived from CD4+ or CD8+ T cells sorted from blood, sampled in a trial of the OX40 agonist ivuxolimab. The receptors come from an adult with an advanced solid tumor such as melanoma, head and neck, liver or kidney cancer.

The V gene is TRBV18, the J gene TRBJ1-4, with D maybe TRBD1 (5 bases). The CDR3 loop spans 15 amino acids. The germline gives CDR1 KGHSH, CDR2 LQKENI. Trimming removed 3 bases at V and 5 bases at J, with 13 bases between. CDR3 protein: CASSPNQGTNEKLFF. The CDR3 coding sequence is TGTGCCAGCTCACCTAACCAGGGAACAAATGAAAAACTGTTTTTT.

This chain joins TRBV7-8 and TRBJ2-6; a possible D gene is TRBD1 (5 bases). The germline V and J ends were trimmed by 1 base and 7 bases, with 11 bases remaining between them. Germline V gene lookup returns CDR1 SGHVS and CDR2 FQNEAQ. The CDR3 is made up of 15 amino acids. CDR3 loop: CASSLVQAPANVLTF. The CDR3 DNA reads TGTGCCAGCAGCTTAGTACAGGCCCCTGCCAACGTCCTGACTTTC.

The rearrangement links TRBV18 to TRBJ1-2, with 8 bases aligning to TRBD1. V gave up 0 bases and J gave up 8 bases; unmatched junction bases: 8. Germline CDR1 KGHSH, CDR2 LQKENI. This CDR3 contains 15 residues. The CDR3 protein is CASSPPPRGHSGYTF. CDR3 sequence (DNA): TGTGCCAGCTCACCACCCCCCAGGGGGCACTCCGGCTACACCTTC.

J is TRBJ1-2 and V is TRBV29-1; D gene unclear. The CDR3 sequence is 12 residues long. The germline V and J ends were trimmed by 3 bases and 4 bases, with 9 bases remaining between them. Germline CDR1 reads SQVTM; CDR2 reads ANQGSEA. This chain's CDR3 is CSVDRERYGYTF. The CDR3 DNA reads as TGCAGCGTTGATAGGGAGCGCTATGGCTACACCTTC.

This chain links TRBV6-5 with TRBJ2-2; D is possibly TRBD2 (7 bases). The CDR3 loop spans 16 amino acids. Germline assignment: CDR1 MNHEY and CDR2 SVGAGI. V was trimmed by 2 bases and J by 8 bases, leaving 18 bases between them. The CDR3 loop reads CASSYPIVGGQGELFF. DNA for the CDR3: TGTGCCAGCAGTTACCCAATCGTGGGGGGGCAAGGGGAGCTGTTTTTT.

J is TRBJ1-1 and V is TRBV6-4, with 7 nucleotides matching TRBD1. The CDR3 has 13 amino acids. Germline V gene lookup returns CDR1 MRHNA and CDR2 SNTAGT. Trimming took 7 bases from V and 4 from J; bases not matched to a gene: 6. This CDR3 reads CASNLQGSTEAFF. In DNA form, the CDR3 reads TGTGCCAGCAACTTACAGGGGAGCACTGAAGCTTTCTTT.

In this sample, this clone turned up once. The rearrangement joins TRBV20-1 to TRBJ2-1; unclear D gene. Germline V gene lookup returns CDR1 DFQATT and CDR2 SNEGSKA (reference sequence). V gave up 0 bases and J gave up 4 bases, with 1 base separating them. The CDR3 length is 11 residues. The CDR3 loop is CSAREYNEQFF. DNA for the CDR3: TGCAGTGCTAGAGAGTACAATGAGCAGTTCTTC.

The chain employs TRBV2 and TRBJ1-2, with 9 bases matching TRBD1. The CDR3 runs to 14 residues. V was pared by 4 bases and J by 2 bases, with 2 bases of the junction left unmatched. The germline gives CDR1 SNHLY, CDR2 FYNNEI. CDR3 loop: CASSGTGANYGYTF. CDR3 bases: TGTGCCAGCAGTGGGACAGGGGCGAACTATGGCTACACCTTC.

V usage is TRBV4-2 and J usage is TRBJ2-5, with 7 bases lining up with TRBD1. The CDR3 contains 15 residues. Losses at the gene ends were 6 bases for V and 4 bases for J; bases not matched to a gene: 11. Looked up from germline, CDR1 is LGHNA and CDR2 is YNFKEQ. The CDR3 DNA sequence: TGTGCCAGCAGACGACAGGGCGGAGTGGGAGAGACCCAGTACTTC. Translated, it gives CASRRQGGVGETQYF.

In DNA form, the CDR3 reads TGCGCCAGCGGGACAGGGGCGAACACCGGGGAGCTGTTTTTT. Translated: CASGTGANTGELFF. J is TRBJ2-2 and V is TRBV5-1, with 10 bases fitting TRBD1. Trimming cost V 7 bases and J 0 bases; bases outside gene matches: 0. CDR1 is SGHRS and CDR2 is YFSETQ in the germline V gene. This CDR3 comprises 14 residues. The variable domain in full, completed from reference TRBV5-1 and TRBJ2-2, reads KAGVTQTPRYLIKTRGQQVTLSCSPISGHRSVSWYQQTPGQGLQFLFEYFSETQRNKGNFPGRFSGRQFSNSRSEMNVSTLELGDSALYLCASGTGANTGELFFGEGSRLTVL.

The chain carries TRBV10-1 and TRBJ2-1, with D possibly matching TRBD2 (6 bases). Germline CDR1 is WNHNN and CDR2 is SYGVQD (reference sequence). Deletions cut 5 bases from V and 8 bases from J, with 22 bases between. The length of the CDR3 is 16 residues. As DNA, the CDR3 is TGCGCCAGCAGTCTCCTCCGGGACTCCCCCGGGGATGAGCAGTTCTTC. Translation gives CASSLLRDSPGDEQFF.

This chain uses TRBV18 with TRBJ2-5; 7 positions match TRBD2. The CDR3 consists of 14 residues. Germline CDR1 is KGHSH and CDR2 is LQKENI. V shed 4 bases, J shed 4 bases, and the junction held 6 bases outside the gene matches. The CDR3 sequence: CASSHGLDGETQYF. The CDR3 DNA is TGTGCCAGCTCACACGGACTAGATGGAGAGACCCAGTACTTC. Full variable domain (remainder filled in from reference TRBV18 and TRBJ2-5): NAGVMQNPRHLVRRRGQEARLRCSPMKGHSHVYWYRQLPEEGLKFMVYLQKENIIDESGMPKERFSAEFPKEGPSILRIQQVVRGDSAAYFCASSHGLDGETQYFGPGTRLLVL.

This chain uses TRBV4-2 with TRBJ2-3, with TRBD2 matching over 14 bases. The CDR3 extends over 20 amino acids. Trimming removed 0 bases from V and 0 bases from J; junction bases left unmatched: 8. CDR1 and CDR2 from the germline V gene are LGHNA and YNFKEQ. The CDR3 is CASSQDLGLAGASSTDTQYF. In nucleotides, the CDR3 is TGTGCCAGCAGCCAAGATTTGGGACTAGCGGGGGCGAGCAGCACAGATACGCAGTATTTT.

The V and J genes are TRBV7-3 and TRBJ2-2; D is uncertain. Between the trimmed V and J ends, which lost 0 bases and 4 bases, there was a span of 9 bases. Germline V lookup: CDR1 SGHTA, CDR2 FQGTGA. There are 15 residues in the CDR3. The CDR3 coding sequence is TGTGCCAGCAGCTTAACTGGGCCGACCACCGGGGAGCTGTTTTTT. The encoded protein is CASSLTGPTTGELFF.

The chain couples TRBV6-5 to TRBJ2-7; 9 bases line up with TRBD1. Trimming took 2 bases from V and 5 from J; bases not matched to a gene: 7. The germline gives CDR1 MNHEY, CDR2 SVGAGI. This CDR3 has 15 amino acids. CDR3 in DNA: TGTGCCAGCAGTTACCGGGACAGGGCTTCCCACGAGCAGTACTTC. Protein: CASSYRDRASHEQYF.

The chain uses TRBV6-5 and TRBJ1-5, with unresolved D. Between the trimmed V and J ends, which lost 5 bases and 0 bases, there was a span of 11 bases. The CDR3 runs to 15 residues. Germline loops: CDR1 MNHEY, CDR2 SVGAGI. The CDR3 DNA follows: TGTGCCAGCAGTCTCGGAGGATATAGCAATCAGCCCCAGCATTTT. Translating it yields CASSLGGYSNQPQHF.